The 5 T cell receptor beta chains below all came from one sample that was sequenced in a study of tumor-infiltrating lymphocytes in oesophageal squamous cell carcinoma. MiXCR was run by TCRdb on the PCR reads, yielding one entry per CDR3 protein. In the table there are 5,500 to 6,500 distinct CDR3 sequences, approximately 14% of which are singletons. The sequencing input was esophageal tumor tissue. Receptors were obtained from a male donor with esophageal squamous cell carcinoma.

As regards this clonotype: The conserved phenylalanine or tryptophan normally closing the CDR3 is absent here, so this likely arose from a read error. The limits of the CDR3 on the DNA are not certain, so only TCRdb's listed CDR3 is given. The chain carries TRBV7-2 and TRBJ2-6; the table's D gene call, TRBD1, was not cross checked with the DNA. The length of the CDR3 is 13 amino acids, counting both ends. Germline CDR1 SGHTA, CDR2 FQGNSA. CDR3 sequence: CASSVSGGQYFGA.

The chain joins TRBV7-3 to TRBJ1-1, with D possibly TRBD1 on 5 matching bases. Germline assignment: CDR1 SGHTA and CDR2 FQGTGA. V was pared by 5 bases and J by 3 bases, with 10 bases between. This CDR3 contains 13 residues. Here the CDR3 reads CASSPGGDTEAFF. CDR3 DNA: TGTGCCAGCAGCCCGGGGGGGGACACTGAAGCTTTCTTT.

On this clonotype itself: A single base separates this from a much larger clone, so it may be a read error. This chain links TRBV19 with TRBJ2-3, with D possibly TRBD2 on 6 matching bases. Germline lookup yields CDR1 LNHDA and CDR2 SQIVND (reference sequence). The CDR3 has 14 residues. V lost 5 bases and J 5 bases, leaving 14 bases between the germline ends. The CDR3 nucleotides read TGTGCCAGTAGTCCTGGGCGGGATATAGATACGCAGTATTTT. Its translation is CASSPGRDIDTQYF.

By share, this clonotype ranks as large. The chain employs TRBV7-8 and TRBJ2-5; 7 nucleotides line up with TRBD1. After removal of 2 bases from V and 6 bases from J, the junction contained 15 bases not matched to a gene. The CDR3 sequence is 17 residues long. CDR1 and CDR2 (germline): SGHVS, FQNEAQ. The chain's CDR3 is CASSLKIPDRRRKTQYF. DNA of the CDR3: TGTGCCAGCAGCTTAAAAATACCGGACAGGCGTAGGAAGACCCAGTACTTC. Looking up the rest from reference TRBV7-8 and TRBJ2-5 gives the full variable domain: GAGVSQSPRYKVAKRGQDVALRCDPISGHVSLFWYQQALGQGPEFLTYFQNEAQLDKSGLPSDRFFAERPEGSVSTLKIQRTQQEDSAVYLCASSLKIPDRRRKTQYFGPGTRLLVL.

The sample holds a few counts of this clonotype. This likely comes from a read error, as the CDR3 has no conserved phenylalanine or tryptophan at its end. The DNA is omitted, as the CDR3 cannot be located on it reliably, and the CDR3 follows TCRdb's listing. The V call is TRBV6-1, the J call TRBJ2-3; the D call TRBD1 from the table was never checked on the DNA. The CDR3 extends over 15 residues, inclusive of both ends. Germline assignment: CDR1 MNHNS and CDR2 SASEGT. CDR3: CASSERGGYTFGSGT.